This T cell receptor (beta chain) was sequenced for a study of blood T cell repertoires in COVID-19. Study background: Researchers got acute and convalescent COVID-19 samples from the United States, Italy and Spain. T cells, B-cell-depleted T cells, or PBMCs provided the cDNA or gDNA that served as material.

Original data processing: Quantification of nucleated cells was approximated via reference gene primer amplification. Generated by immunoSEQ multiplex PCR, the TCRdb table keeps only in-frame clones and is missing some. For V, J and clone size, that table is used; D and trimming come from the DNA. Altogether about 140,000 clones are present, about 82% being singletons, with the ten largest covering about 8%. The ends lost 4 bases at V and 4 bases at J; junction bases unmatched: 6. The CDR3 is made up of 14 amino acids. CDR1 SGHRS and CDR2 YFSETQ come from the germline V gene. The chain recombines TRBV5-1 with TRBJ2-3, with 7 bases lining up with TRBD1. The material sequenced was peripheral blood. The clonotype originates from a woman in her sixties with acute or convalescent COVID-19. The CDR3 spells CASSTRTGPDTQYF. DNA of the CDR3: TGCGCCAGCAGCACTCGGACAGGCCCAGATACGCAGTATTTT.